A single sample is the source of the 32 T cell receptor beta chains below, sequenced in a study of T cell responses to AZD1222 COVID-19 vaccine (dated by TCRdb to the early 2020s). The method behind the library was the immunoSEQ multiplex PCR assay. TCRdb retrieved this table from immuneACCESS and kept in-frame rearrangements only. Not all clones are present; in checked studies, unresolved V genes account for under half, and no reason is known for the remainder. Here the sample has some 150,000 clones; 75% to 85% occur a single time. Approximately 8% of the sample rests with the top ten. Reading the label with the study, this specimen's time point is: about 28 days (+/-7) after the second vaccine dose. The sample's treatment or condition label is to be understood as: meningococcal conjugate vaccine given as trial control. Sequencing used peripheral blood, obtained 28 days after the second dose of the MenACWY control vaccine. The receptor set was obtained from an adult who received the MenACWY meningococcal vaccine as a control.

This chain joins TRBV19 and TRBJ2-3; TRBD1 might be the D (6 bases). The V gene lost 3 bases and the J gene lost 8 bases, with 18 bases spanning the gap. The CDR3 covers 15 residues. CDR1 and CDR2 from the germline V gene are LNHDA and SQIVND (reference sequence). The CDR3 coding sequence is TGTGCCAGTAGTATCGGGACACTAACACAGGGTACGCAGTATTTT. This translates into CASSIGTLTQGTQYF.

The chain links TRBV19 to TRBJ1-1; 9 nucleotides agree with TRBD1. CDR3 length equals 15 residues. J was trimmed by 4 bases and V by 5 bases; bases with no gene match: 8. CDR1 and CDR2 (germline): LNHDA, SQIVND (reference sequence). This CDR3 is CASSLSQGQGTEAFF. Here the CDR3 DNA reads TGTGCCAGTAGTCTCTCCCAGGGACAGGGCACTGAAGCTTTCTTT.

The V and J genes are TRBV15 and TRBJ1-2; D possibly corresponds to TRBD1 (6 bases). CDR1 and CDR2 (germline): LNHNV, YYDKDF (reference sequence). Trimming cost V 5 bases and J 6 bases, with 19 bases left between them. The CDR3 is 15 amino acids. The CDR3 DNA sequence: TGTGCCACCAGCCTTCAGGGGCTTTATTCAGATGGCTACACCTTC. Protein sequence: CATSLQGLYSDGYTF.

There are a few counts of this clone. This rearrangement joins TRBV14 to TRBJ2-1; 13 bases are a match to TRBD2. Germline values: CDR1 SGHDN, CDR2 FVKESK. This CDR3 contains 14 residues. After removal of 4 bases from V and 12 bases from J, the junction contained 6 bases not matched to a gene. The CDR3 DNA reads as TGTGCCAGCAGCCCTTTTCGACTAGCGGGAGGGCAGTTCTTC. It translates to CASSPFRLAGGQFF.

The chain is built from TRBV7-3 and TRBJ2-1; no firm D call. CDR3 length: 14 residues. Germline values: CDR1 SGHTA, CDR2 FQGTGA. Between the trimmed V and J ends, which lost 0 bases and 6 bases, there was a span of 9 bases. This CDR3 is CASSLTRAANEQFF. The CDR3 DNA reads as TGTGCCAGCAGCTTAACCCGGGCGGCCAATGAGCAGTTCTTC.

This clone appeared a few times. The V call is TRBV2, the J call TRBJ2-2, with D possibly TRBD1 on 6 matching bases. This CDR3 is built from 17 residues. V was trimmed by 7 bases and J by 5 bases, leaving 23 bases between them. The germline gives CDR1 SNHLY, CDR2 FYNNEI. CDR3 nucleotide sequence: TGTGCCAGCACCGACCCGGTTTTGGGGGCAGGAACCGGGGAGCTGTTTTTT. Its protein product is CASTDPVLGAGTGELFF.

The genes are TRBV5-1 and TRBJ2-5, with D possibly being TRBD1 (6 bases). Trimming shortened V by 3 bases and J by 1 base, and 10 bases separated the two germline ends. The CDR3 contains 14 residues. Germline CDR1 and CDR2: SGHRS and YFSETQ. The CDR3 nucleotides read TGCGCCAGCAGCTACGAGGGGGTCCAAGAGACCCAGTACTTC. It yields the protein CASSYEGVQETQYF. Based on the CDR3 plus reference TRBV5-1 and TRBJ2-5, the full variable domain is KAGVTQTPRYLIKTRGQQVTLSCSPISGHRSVSWYQQTPGQGLQFLFEYFSETQRNKGNFPGRFSGRQFSNSRSEMNVSTLELGDSALYLCASSYEGVQETQYFGPGTRLLVL.

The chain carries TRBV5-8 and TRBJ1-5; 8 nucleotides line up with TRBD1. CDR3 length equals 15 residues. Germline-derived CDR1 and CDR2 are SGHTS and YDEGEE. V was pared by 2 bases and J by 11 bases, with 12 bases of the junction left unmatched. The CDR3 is CASSLGQGARGSQHF. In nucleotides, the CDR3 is TGTGCCAGCAGCTTAGGGCAGGGGGCGAGGGGTTCCCAGCATTTT.

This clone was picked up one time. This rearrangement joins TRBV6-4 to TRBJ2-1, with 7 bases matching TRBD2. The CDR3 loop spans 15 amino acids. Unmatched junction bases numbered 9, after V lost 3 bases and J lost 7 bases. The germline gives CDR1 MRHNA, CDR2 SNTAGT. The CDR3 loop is CASSEAAGIANEQFF. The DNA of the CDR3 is TGTGCCAGCAGTGAGGCAGCGGGGATTGCGAATGAGCAGTTCTTC.

Here the CDR3 reads CASSRFASYGYTF. DNA of the CDR3: TGTGCCAGCAGTCGGTTCGCCAGCTATGGCTACACCTTC. V usage is TRBV12-3 or TRBV12-4 and J usage is TRBJ1-2, with D hard to call. The CDR3 runs 13 residues. V dropped 5 bases and J dropped 4 bases, with 11 bases sitting between them.

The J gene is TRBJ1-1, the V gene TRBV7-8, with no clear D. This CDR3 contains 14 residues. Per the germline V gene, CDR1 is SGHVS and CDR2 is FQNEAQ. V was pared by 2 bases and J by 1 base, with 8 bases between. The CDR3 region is CASSLSPGNTEAFF. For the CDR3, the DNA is TGTGCCAGCAGCTTATCGCCGGGGAACACTGAAGCTTTCTTT.

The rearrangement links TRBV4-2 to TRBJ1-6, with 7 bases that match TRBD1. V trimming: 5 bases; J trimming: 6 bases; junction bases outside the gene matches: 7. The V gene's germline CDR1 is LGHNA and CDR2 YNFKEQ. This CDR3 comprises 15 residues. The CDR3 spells CASSYEDRANSPLHF. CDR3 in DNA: TGTGCCAGCAGCTATGAAGACAGGGCTAATTCACCCCTCCACTTT.

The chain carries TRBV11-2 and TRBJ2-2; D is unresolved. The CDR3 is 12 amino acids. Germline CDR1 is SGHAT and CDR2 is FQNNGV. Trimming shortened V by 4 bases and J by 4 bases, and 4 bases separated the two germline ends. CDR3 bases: TGTGCCAGCAGCTACATCACCGGGGAGCTGTTTTTT. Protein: CASSYITGELFF.

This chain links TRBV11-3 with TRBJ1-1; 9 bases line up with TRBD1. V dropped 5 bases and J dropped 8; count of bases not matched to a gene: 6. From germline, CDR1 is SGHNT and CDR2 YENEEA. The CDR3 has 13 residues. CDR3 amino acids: CASSRTGTGEAFF. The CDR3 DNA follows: TGTGCCAGCAGCCGGACCGGGACAGGGGAAGCTTTCTTT. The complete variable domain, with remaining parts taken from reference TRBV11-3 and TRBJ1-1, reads EAGVVQSPRYKIIEKKQPVAFWCNPISGHNTLYWYLQNLGQGPELLIRYENEEAVDDSQLPKDRFSAERLKGVDSTLKIQPAELGDSAVYLCASSRTGTGEAFFGQGTRLTVV.

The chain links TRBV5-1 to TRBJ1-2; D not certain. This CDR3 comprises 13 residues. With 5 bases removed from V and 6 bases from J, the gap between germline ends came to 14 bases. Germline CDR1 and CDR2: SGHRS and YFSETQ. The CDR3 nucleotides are TGCGCCAGCAGTACTGCTGGCGGGGATGGCTACACCTTC. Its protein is CASSTAGGDGYTF.

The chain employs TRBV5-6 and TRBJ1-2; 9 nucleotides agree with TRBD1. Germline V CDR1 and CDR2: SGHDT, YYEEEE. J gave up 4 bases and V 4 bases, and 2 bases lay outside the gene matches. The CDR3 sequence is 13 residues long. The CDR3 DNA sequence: TGTGCCAGCAGCGCGACAGGGGGCTATGGCTACACCTTC. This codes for CASSATGGYGYTF.

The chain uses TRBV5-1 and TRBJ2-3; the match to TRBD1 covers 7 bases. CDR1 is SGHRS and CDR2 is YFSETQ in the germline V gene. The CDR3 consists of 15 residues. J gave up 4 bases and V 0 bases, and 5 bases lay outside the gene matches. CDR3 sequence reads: CASSLVRQGADTQYF. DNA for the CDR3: TGCGCCAGCAGCTTGGTTCGACAGGGAGCAGATACGCAGTATTTT.

The CDR3 loop reads CAWRGTAYEQYF. The CDR3 nucleotides are TGTGCCTGGAGGGGAACCGCCTACGAGCAGTACTTC. V usage is TRBV30 and J usage is TRBJ2-7; no reliable D call. From germline, CDR1 is GTSNPN and CDR2 SVGIG (reference sequence). The CDR3 is made up of 12 amino acids. V dropped 3 bases and J dropped 2 bases, with 8 bases sitting between them.

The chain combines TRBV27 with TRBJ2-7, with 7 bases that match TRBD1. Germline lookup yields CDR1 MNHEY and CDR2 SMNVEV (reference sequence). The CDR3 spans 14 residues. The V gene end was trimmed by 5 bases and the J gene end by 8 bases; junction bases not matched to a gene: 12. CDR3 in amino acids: CASSTARQGFKQYV. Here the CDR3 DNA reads TGTGCCAGCAGTACCGCCCGACAGGGTTTTAAGCAGTACGTC.

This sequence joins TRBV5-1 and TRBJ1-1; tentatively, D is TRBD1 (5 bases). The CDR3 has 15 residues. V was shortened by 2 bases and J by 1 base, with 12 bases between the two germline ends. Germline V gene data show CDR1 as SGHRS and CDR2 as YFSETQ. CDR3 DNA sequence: TGCGCCAGCAGCTTAAGGGGTACGCCGAACACTGAAGCTTTCTTT. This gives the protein CASSLRGTPNTEAFF.

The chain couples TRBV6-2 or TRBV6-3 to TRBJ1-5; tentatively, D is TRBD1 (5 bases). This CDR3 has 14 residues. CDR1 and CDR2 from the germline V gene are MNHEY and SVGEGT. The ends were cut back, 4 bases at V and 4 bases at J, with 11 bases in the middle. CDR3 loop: CASSSDIRNQPQHF. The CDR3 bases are TGTGCCAGCAGTTCGGACATCAGAAATCAGCCCCAGCATTTT.

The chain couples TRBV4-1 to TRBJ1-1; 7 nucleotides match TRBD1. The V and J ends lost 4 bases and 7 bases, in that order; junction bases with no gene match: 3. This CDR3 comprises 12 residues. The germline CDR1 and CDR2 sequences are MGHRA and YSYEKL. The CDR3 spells CASSRGTVEAFF. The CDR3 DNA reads TGCGCCAGCAGCCGAGGGACAGTTGAAGCTTTCTTT.

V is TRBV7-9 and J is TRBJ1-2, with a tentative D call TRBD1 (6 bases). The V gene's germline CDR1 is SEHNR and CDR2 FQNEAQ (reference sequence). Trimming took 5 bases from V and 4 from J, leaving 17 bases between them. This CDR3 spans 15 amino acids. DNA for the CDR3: TGTGCCAGCAGCCTTGGGACATCGTTTAGCTATGGCTACACCTTC. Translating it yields CASSLGTSFSYGYTF.

CDR3: CASSENSPGYTF. Here the CDR3 DNA reads TGTGCCAGCAGCGAAAACAGTCCGGGCTACACCTTC. The V call is TRBV2, the J call TRBJ1-2, with D unresolved. The V gene's germline CDR1 is SNHLY and CDR2 FYNNEI. This CDR3 region has 12 residues. Between the trimmed V and J ends, which lost 6 bases and 8 bases, there was a span of 13 bases.

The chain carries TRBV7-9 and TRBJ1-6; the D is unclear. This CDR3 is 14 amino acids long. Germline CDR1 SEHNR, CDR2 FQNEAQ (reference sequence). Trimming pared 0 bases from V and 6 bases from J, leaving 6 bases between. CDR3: CASSLAGFNSPLHF. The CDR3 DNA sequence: TGTGCCAGCAGCTTAGCAGGGTTTAATTCACCCCTCCACTTT.

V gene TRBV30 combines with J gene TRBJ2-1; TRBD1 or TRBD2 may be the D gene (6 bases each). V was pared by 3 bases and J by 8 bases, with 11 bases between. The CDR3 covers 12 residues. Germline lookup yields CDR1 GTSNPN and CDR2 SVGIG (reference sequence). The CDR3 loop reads CAWRGGFHEQFF. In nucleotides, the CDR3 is TGTGCCTGGAGGGGGGGCTTCCATGAGCAGTTCTTC.

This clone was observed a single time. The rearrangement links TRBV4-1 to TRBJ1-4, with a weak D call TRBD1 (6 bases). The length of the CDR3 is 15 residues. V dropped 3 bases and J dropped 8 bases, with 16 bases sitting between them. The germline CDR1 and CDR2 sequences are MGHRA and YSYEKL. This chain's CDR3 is CASSHQTGSREKLFF. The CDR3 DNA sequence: TGCGCCAGCAGCCATCAAACAGGGAGCCGCGAAAAACTGTTTTTT.

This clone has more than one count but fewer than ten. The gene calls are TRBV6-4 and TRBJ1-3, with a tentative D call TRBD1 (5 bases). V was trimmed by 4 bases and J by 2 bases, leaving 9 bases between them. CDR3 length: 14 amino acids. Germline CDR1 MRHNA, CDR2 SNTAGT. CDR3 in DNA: TGTGCCAGCAGTGGCGGGACGGCTGGAAACACCATATATTTT. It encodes CASSGGTAGNTIYF.

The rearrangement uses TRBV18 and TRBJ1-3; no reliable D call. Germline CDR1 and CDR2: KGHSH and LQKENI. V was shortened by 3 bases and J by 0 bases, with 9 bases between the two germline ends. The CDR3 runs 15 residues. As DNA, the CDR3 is TGTGCCAGCTCACCTATCCGGAGCTCTGGAAACACCATATATTTT. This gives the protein CASSPIRSSGNTIYF.

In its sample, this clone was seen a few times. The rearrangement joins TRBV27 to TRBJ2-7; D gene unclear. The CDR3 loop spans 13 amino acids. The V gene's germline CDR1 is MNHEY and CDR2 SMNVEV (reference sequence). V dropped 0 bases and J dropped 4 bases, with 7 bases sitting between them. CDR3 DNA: TGTGCCAGCAGTTTATCGAACTATTACGAGCAGTACTTC. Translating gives CASSLSNYYEQYF.

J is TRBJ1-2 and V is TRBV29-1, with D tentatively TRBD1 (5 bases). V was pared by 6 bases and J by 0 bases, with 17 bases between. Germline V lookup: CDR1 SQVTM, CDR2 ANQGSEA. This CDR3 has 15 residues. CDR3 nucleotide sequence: TGCAGCGTCGAGAGGGGCTTGGGAGCTAACTATGGCTACACCTTC. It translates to CSVERGLGANYGYTF.

The CDR3 loop is CASSWKAMDISNYGYTF. The CDR3 DNA reads TGTGCCAGCAGTTGGAAGGCAATGGACATCTCCAACTATGGCTACACCTTC. V gene TRBV27 combines with J gene TRBJ1-2; TRBD1 is a possible D gene (5 bases). The CDR3 is made up of 17 amino acids. Trimming took 4 bases from V and 2 from J, leaving 20 bases between them. In germline, CDR1 is MNHEY, CDR2 SMNVEV (reference sequence).